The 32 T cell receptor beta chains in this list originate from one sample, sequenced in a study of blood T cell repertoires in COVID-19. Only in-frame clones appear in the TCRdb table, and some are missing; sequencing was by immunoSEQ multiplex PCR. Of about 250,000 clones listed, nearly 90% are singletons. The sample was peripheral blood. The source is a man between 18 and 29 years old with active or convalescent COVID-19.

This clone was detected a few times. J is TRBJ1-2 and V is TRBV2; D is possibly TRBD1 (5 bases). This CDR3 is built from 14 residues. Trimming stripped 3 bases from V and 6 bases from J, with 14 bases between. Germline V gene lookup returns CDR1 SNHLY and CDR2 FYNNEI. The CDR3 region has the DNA TGTGCCAGCAGTGATTGGGCGGGGACGGATGGCTACACCTTC. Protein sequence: CASSDWAGTDGYTF.

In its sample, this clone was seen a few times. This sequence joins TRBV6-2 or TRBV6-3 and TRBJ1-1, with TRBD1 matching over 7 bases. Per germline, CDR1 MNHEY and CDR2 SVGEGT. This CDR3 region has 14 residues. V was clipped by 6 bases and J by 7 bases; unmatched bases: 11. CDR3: CASSSIPTGLEAFF. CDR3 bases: TGTGCCAGCAGCTCAATCCCGACAGGGCTTGAAGCTTTCTTT.

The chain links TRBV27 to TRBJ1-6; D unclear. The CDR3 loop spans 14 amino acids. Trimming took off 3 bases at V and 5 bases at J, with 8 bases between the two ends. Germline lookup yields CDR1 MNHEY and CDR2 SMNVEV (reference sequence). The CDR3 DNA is TGTGCCAGCAGTTTGCTCGGGGATAATTCACCCCTCCACTTT. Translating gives CASSLLGDNSPLHF.

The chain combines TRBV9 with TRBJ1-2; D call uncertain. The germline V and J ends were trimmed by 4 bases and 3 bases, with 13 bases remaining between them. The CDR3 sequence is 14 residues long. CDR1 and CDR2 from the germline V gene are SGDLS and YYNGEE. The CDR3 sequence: CASSREGWDYGYTF. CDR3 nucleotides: TGTGCCAGCAGCCGGGAAGGGTGGGACTATGGCTACACCTTC.

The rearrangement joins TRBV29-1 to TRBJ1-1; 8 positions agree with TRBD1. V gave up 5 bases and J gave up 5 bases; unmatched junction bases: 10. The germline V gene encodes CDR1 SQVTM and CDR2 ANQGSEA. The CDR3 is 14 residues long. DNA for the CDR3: TGCAGCGTTCCCACACATCAGGGGGCTACTGAAGCTTTCTTT. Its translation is CSVPTHQGATEAFF. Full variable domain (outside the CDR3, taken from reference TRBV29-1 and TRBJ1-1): SAVISQKPSRDICQRGTSLTIQCQVDSQVTMMFWYRQQPGQSLTLIATANQGSEATYESGFVIDKFPISRPNLTFSTLTVSNMSPEDSSIYLCSVPTHQGATEAFFGQGTRLTVV.

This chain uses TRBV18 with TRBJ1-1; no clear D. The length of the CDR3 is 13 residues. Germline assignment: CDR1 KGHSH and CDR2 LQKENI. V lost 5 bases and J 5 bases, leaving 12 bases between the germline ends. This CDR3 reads CASSVYPGTEAFF. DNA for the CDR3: TGTGCCAGCTCAGTTTACCCCGGGACTGAAGCTTTCTTT.

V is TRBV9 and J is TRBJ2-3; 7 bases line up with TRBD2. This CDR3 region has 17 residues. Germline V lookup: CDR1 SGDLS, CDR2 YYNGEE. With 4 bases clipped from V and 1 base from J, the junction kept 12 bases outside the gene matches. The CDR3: CASSPSREGGGTDTQYF. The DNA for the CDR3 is TGTGCCAGCAGCCCCTCGAGGGAGGGCGGGGGCACAGATACGCAGTATTTT.

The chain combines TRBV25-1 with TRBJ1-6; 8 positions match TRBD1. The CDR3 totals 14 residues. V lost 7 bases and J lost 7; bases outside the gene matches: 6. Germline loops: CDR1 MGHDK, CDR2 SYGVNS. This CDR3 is CASKEAGGNSPLHF. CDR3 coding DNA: TGTGCCAGCAAAGAGGCAGGGGGCAATTCACCCCTCCACTTT.

CDR3 sequence (DNA): TGTGCCAGCAGTGTGCTCAGGGGGCAGGATAGCAATCAGCCCCAGCATTTT. Translated, it gives CASSVLRGQDSNQPQHF. This rearrangement joins TRBV2 to TRBJ1-5; 8 nucleotides match TRBD1. This CDR3 spans 17 amino acids. The V segment lost 4 bases and the J segment 0 bases; nucleotides outside the gene matches: 8. In germline, CDR1 is SNHLY, CDR2 FYNNEI.

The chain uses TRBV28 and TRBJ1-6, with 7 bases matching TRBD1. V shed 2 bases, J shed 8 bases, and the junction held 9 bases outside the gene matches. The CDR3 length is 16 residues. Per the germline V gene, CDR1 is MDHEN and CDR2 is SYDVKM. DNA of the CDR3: TGTGCCAGCAGTTTACTGAGGGGGCTAAACGATTCACCCCTCCACTTT. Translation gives CASSLLRGLNDSPLHF.

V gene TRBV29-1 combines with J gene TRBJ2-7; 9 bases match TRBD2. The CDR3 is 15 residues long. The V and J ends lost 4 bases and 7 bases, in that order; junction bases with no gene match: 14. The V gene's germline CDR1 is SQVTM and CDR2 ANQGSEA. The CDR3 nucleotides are TGCAGCGTTGCCTCTCGCCTAGCGGGGATTAAGGAGCAGTACTTC. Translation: CSVASRLAGIKEQYF.

The chain's CDR3 is CAITPGQGDIQYF. DNA for the CDR3: TGCGCCATCACCCCGGGACAGGGAGACATTCAGTACTTC. The chain carries TRBV10-2 and TRBJ2-4; 9 bases are shared with TRBD1. The CDR3 is 13 residues long. V shed 10 bases and J 8 bases; nucleotides not matched to a gene: 9. The germline gives CDR1 WSHSY, CDR2 SAAADI.

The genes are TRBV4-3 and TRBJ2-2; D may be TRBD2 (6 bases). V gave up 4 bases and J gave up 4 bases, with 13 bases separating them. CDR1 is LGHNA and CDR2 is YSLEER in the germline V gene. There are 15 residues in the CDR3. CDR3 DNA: TGCGCCAGCAGCCCGAAGAAGGAGGGCACCGGGGAGCTGTTTTTT. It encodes CASSPKKEGTGELFF.

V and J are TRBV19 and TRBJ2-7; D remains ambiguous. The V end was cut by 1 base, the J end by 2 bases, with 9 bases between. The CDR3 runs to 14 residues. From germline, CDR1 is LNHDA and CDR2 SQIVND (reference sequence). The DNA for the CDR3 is TGTGCCAGTAGTATAGGAAACGGTCCCTACGAGCAGTACTTC. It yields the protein CASSIGNGPYEQYF.

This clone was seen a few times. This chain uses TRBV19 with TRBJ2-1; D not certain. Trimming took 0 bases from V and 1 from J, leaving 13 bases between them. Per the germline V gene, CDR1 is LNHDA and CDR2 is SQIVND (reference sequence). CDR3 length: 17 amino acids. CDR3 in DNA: TGTGCCAGTAGTATAGATCGAGGCACGATATCCTACAATGAGCAGTTCTTC. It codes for CASSIDRGTISYNEQFF.

CDR3 sequence: CASSYSREFGNQPQHF. CDR3 sequence (DNA): TGTGCCAGCAGTTACTCGAGAGAATTCGGCAATCAGCCCCAGCATTTT. The V gene is TRBV6-6, the J gene TRBJ1-5; D uncertain. The CDR3 consists of 16 residues. V gave up 0 bases and J gave up 2 bases, with 11 bases separating them. Germline values: CDR1 MNHNY, CDR2 SVGAGI (reference sequence).

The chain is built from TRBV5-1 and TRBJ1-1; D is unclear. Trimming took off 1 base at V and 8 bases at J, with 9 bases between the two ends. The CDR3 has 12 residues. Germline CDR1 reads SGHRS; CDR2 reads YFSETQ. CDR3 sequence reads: CASSLFGEEAFF. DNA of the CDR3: TGCGCCAGCAGCTTGTTCGGGGAAGAAGCTTTCTTT.

The CDR3 nucleotides are TGTGCCAGCAGTTTTAGCCGGGCTCGGGGGGGTCAGACCCAGTACTTC. Translated: CASSFSRARGGQTQYF. The chain carries TRBV28 and TRBJ2-5; 8 bases match TRBD2. The V and J ends lost 3 bases and 6 bases, in that order; junction bases with no gene match: 12. CDR1 is MDHEN, CDR2 SYDVKM, per germline. This CDR3 spans 16 amino acids.

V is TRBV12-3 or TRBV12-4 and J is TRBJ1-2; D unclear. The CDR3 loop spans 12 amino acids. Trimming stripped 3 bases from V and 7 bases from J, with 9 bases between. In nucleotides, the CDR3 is TGTGCCAGCAGTTTCTCCGGAGTTGGCTACACCTTC. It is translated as CASSFSGVGYTF.

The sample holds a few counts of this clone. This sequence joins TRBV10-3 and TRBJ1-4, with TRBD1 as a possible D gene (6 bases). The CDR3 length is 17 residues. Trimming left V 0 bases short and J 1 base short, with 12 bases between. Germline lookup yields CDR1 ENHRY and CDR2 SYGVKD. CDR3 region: CAISESGAGGTNEKLFF. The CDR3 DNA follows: TGTGCCATCAGTGAGTCGGGGGCGGGCGGAACTAATGAAAAACTGTTTTTT.

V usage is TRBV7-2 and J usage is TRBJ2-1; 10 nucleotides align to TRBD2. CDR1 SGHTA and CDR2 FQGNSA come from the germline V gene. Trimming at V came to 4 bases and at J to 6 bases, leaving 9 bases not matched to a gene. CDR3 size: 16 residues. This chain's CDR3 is CASSSTPGTSANEQFF. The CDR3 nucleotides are TGTGCCAGCAGCTCCACGCCCGGGACTAGCGCCAATGAGCAGTTCTTC.

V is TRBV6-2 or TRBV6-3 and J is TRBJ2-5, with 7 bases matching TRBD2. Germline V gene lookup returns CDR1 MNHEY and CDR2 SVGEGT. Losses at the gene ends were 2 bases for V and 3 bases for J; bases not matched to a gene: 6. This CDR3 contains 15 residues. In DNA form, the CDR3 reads TGTGCCAGCAGTTACCGATGGCTAGCGGAAGAGACCCAGTACTTC. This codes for CASSYRWLAEETQYF.

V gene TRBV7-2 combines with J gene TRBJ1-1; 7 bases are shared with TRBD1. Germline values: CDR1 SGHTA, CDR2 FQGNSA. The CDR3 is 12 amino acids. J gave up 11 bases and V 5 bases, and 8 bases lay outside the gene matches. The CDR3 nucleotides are TGTGCCAGCAGCCCGAGGACAGGCTTCGCTTTCTTT. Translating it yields CASSPRTGFAFF. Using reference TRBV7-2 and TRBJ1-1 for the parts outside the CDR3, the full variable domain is GAGVSQSPSNKVTEKGKDVELRCDPISGHTALYWYRQSLGQGLEFLIYFQGNSAPDKSGLPSDRFSAERTGGSVSTLTIQRTQQEDSAVYLCASSPRTGFAFFGQGTRLTVV.

CDR3 protein: CASSLATGYEQFF. The CDR3 region has the DNA TGTGCCAGCAGTTTAGCGACAGGGTATGAGCAGTTCTTC. The chain combines TRBV12-3 or TRBV12-4 with TRBJ2-1, with 7 nucleotides matching TRBD1. The CDR3 sequence is 13 residues long. V lost 0 bases, J lost 8 bases, and 1 base stayed unmatched.

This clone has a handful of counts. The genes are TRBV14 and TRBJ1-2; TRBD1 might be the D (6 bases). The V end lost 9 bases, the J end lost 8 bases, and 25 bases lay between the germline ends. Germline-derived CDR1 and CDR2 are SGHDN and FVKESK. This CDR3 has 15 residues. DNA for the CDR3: TGTGCCAGGTCAACGGCAGGGGTGGGGCTGGGCGGCTACACCTTC. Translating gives CARSTAGVGLGGYTF.

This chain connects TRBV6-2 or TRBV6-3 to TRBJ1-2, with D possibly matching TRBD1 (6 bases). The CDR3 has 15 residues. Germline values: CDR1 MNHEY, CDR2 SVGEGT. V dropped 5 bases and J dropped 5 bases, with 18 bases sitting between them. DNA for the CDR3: TGTGCCAGCAGTCTGGGACAAATGATAATGTATGGCTACACCTTC. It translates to CASSLGQMIMYGYTF.

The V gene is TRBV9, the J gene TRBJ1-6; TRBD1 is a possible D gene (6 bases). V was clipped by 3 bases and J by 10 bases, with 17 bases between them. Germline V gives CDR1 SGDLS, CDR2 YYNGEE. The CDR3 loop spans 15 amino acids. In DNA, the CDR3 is TGTGCCAGCAGCGCAACAGGGATGGTCGGGTCACCCCTCCACTTT. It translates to CASSATGMVGSPLHF.

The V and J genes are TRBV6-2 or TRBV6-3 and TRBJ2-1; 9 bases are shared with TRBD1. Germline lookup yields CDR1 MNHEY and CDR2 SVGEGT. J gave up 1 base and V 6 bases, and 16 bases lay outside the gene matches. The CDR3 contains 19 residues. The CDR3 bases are TGTGCCAGCAGCCGTAGGGACAGGGAAAGGATCGGTTCCTACAATGAGCAGTTCTTC. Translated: CASSRRDRERIGSYNEQFF.

Written as DNA, the CDR3 is TGCGCCAGCAGCTTGGGTCAGGGTGACTCTGGTGCTTTCTTT. Translation gives CASSLGQGDSGAFF. This rearrangement joins TRBV5-1 to TRBJ1-1; D possibly corresponds to TRBD1 (5 bases). This CDR3 has 14 residues. Germline CDR1 reads SGHRS; CDR2 reads YFSETQ. V shed 0 bases and J shed 11 bases, with 17 bases lying between them.

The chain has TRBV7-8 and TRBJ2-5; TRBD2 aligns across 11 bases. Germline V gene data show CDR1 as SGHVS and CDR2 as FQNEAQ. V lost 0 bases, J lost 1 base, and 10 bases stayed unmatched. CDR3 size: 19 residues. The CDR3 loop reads CASSLALRLAGGSQETQYF. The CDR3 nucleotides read TGTGCCAGCAGCTTAGCTCTTCGGCTAGCGGGGGGATCCCAAGAGACCCAGTACTTC.

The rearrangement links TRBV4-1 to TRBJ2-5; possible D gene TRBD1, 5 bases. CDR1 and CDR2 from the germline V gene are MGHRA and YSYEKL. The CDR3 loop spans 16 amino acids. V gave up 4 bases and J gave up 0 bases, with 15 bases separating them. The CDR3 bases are TGCGCCAGCAGCCCCCTGGGGCAAAGCAACCAAGAGACCCAGTACTTC. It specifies CASSPLGQSNQETQYF.

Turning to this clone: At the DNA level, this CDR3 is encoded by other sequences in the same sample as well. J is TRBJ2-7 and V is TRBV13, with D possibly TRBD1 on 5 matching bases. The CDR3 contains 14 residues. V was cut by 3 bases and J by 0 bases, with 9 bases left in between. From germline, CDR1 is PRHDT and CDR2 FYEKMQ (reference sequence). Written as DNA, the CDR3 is TGTGCCAGCAGCTTGACAGCGAACTCCTACGAGCAGTACTTC. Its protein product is CASSLTANSYEQYF. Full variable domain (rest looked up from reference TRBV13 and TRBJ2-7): AAGVIQSPRHLIKEKRETATLKCYPIPRHDTVYWYQQGPGQDPQFLISFYEKMQSDKGSIPDRFSAQQFSDYHSELNMSSLELGDSALYFCASSLTANSYEQYFGPGTRLTVT.